Listed below are T cell receptor beta chains from one sample, sequenced in a study of cytomegalovirus exposure and HLA in healthy donors. TCRdb keeps only in-frame clones here, not all; method: immunoSEQ multiplex PCR. The profile shows 50,000 to 70,000 clones, 55% to 65% of them singletons. The sequenced sample consisted of PBMCs. Receptors were obtained from a man aged 25-45 years in good health and CMV-seronegative. The CDR3 runs from the conserved cysteine through the conserved F or W.

J: TRBJ2-7; V: TRBV5-1; CDR3: CASSLGTGSEQYF
J: TRBJ2-7; V: TRBV14; CDR3: CASSPEQRPYEQYF
J: TRBJ1-4; V: TRBV9; CDR3: CASSRTGATFNEKLFF
J: TRBJ1-2; V: TRBV19; CDR3: CASSIGDRGVGYTF
J: TRBJ2-3; V: TRBV6-4; CDR3: CASSEEAGPYFSDTQYF
J: TRBJ1-2; V: TRBV7-2; CDR3: CASSLAGGSTFYGYTF
J: TRBJ2-7; V: TRBV7-9; CDR3: CASSFLGLAYEQYF
J: TRBJ1-6; V: TRBV19; CDR3: CASTFDGGSPLHF
J: TRBJ1-4; V: TRBV6-5; CDR3: CASSSGQRETNEKLFF
J: TRBJ1-2; V: TRBV6-4; CDR3: CASRLNPQVRNGYTF
J: TRBJ2-1; V: TRBV7-9; CDR3: CASRLNTGYFNEQFF
J: TRBJ1-5; V: TRBV29-1; CDR3: CSVVGRRDTSNQPQHF
J: TRBJ1-1; V: TRBV2; CDR3: CASSEPLTGGEGNTEAFF
J: TRBJ1-5; V: TRBV29-1; CDR3: CSVVLQGGQPQHF
J: TRBJ2-7; V: TRBV2; CDR3: CASIGRDTVTYEQYF
J: TRBJ2-1; V: TRBV9; CDR3: CASSVGNFNEQFF
J: TRBJ2-2; V: TRBV5-1; CDR3: CASSLGPLRNTGELFF
J: TRBJ2-7; V: TRBV6-5; CDR3: CASSYGVQGAGEQYF
J: TRBJ1-2; V: TRBV7-9; CDR3: CASSPSGGAPNYGYTF
J: TRBJ1-2; V: TRBV7-8; CDR3: CASSSNRVAGYGYTF
J: TRBJ2-1; V: TRBV2; CDR3: CASSAEGLAGNEQFF
J: TRBJ2-5; V: TRBV19; CDR3: CASSMRYPPTETQYF
J: TRBJ2-5; V: TRBV11-3; CDR3: CASSLDLATTETQYF
J: TRBJ2-1; V: TRBV29-1; CDR3: CSVEGLAESYNEQFF
J: TRBJ1-4; V: TRBV7-9; CDR3: CASSWTGEPDEKLFF
J: TRBJ1-1; V: TRBV7-8; CDR3: CASSLYPTGALNTEAFF
J: TRBJ1-2; V: TRBV7-9; CDR3: CASSPPQAQANYGYTF
J: TRBJ1-1; V: TRBV30; CDR3: CAWSDNRNTEAFF
J: TRBJ2-5; V: TRBV7-2; CDR3: CASSSGTEETQYF
J: TRBJ2-7; V: TRBV6-5; CDR3: CASREGTSEQYF
J: TRBJ2-2; V: TRBV29-1; CDR3: CSVVFLGQSNTGELFF
J: TRBJ2-7; V: TRBV7-6; CDR3: CASSFDGGQGIYEQYF
J: TRBJ1-2; V: TRBV6-1; CDR3: CASGTLGHYGYTF
J: TRBJ1-1; V: TRBV6-5; CDR3: CASSPTGHEAFF
J: TRBJ1-5; V: TRBV30; CDR3: CAWQGASNQPQHF
J: TRBJ2-7; V: TRBV4-1; CDR3: CASSQEYGSLYEQYF
J: TRBJ2-7; V: TRBV6-1; CDR3: CASSGSGSSYEQYF
J: TRBJ2-1; V: TRBV9; CDR3: CASSVGLADEQFF
J: TRBJ2-7; V: TRBV5-1; CDR3: CASSRTGTGPYEQYF
J: TRBJ1-2; V: TRBV18; CDR3: CASLAPGTERYGYTF
J: TRBJ2-5; V: TRBV18; CDR3: CASSPPNYSQETQYF
J: TRBJ2-5; V: TRBV7-7; CDR3: CASSLAPDRGYQETQYF
J: TRBJ2-3; V: TRBV4-2; CDR3: CASSQEDSDGGGDTQYF
J: TRBJ2-7; V: TRBV6-5; CDR3: CASRTGAITSYEQYF
J: TRBJ2-7; V: TRBV29-1; CDR3: CSVEGQRFGEQYF
J: TRBJ2-1; V: TRBV10-1; CDR3: CASSESGLARNNEQFF
J: TRBJ1-1; V: TRBV7-8; CDR3: CASSSWTGKGEAFF
J: TRBJ2-5; V: TRBV9; CDR3: CASSVVPTPRGETQYF
J: TRBJ2-3; V: TRBV9; CDR3: CASSVDSGTDTQYF
J: TRBJ2-7; V: TRBV6-5; CDR3: CASSYSSTGLGEQYF
J: TRBJ2-7; V: TRBV19; CDR3: CASSITSGYEQYF